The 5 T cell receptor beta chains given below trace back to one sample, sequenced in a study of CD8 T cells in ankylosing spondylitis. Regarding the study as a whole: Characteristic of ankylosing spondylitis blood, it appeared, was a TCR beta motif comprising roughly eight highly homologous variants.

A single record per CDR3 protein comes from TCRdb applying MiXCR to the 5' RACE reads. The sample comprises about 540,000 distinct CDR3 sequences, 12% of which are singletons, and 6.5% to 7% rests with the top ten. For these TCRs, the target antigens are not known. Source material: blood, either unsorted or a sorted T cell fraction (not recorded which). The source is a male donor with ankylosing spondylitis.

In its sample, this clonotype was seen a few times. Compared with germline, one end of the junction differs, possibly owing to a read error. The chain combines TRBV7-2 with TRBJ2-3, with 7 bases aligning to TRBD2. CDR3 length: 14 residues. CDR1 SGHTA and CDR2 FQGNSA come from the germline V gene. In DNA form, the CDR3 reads TGTGCCAGCAGTTTAGGGGCGGGAGCCTATACGCAGTATTTT. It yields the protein CASSLGAGAYTQYF.

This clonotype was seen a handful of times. DNA for the CDR3: TGTGCCAGCAGTTACAGGCCTAGGGGGGAGACCCAGTACTTC. Encoded protein: CASSYRPRGETQYF. This chain connects TRBV27 to TRBJ2-5; perhaps TRBD1 as D (6 bases). This CDR3 has 14 residues. The V end was cut by 4 bases, the J end by 5 bases, with 14 bases between. In germline, CDR1 is MNHEY, CDR2 SMNVEV (reference sequence).

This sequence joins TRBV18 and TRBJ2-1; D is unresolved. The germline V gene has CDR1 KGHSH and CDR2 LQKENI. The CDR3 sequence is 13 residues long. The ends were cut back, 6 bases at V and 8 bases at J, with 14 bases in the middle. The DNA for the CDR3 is TGTGCCAGCTCCCCGGTGCCTTGGGATGAGCAGTTCTTC. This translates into CASSPVPWDEQFF.

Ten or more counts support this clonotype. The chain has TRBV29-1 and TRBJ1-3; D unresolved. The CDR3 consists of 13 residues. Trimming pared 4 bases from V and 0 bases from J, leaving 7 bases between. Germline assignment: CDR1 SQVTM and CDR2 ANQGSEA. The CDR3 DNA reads TGCAGCGTTGCGGGCTACTCTGGAAACACCATATATTTT. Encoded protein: CSVAGYSGNTIYF.

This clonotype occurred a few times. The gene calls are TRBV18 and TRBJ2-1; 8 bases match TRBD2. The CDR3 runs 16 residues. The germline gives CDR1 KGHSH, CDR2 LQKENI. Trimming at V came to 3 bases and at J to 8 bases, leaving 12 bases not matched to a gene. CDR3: CASSPKLAAQWDEQFF. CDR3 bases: TGTGCCAGCTCACCTAAACTAGCGGCACAATGGGATGAGCAGTTCTTC. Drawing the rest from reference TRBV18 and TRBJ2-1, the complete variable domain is NAGVMQNPRHLVRRRGQEARLRCSPMKGHSHVYWYRQLPEEGLKFMVYLQKENIIDESGMPKERFSAEFPKEGPSILRIQQVVRGDSAAYFCASSPKLAAQWDEQFFGPGTRLTVL.